This TCR beta chain came from a study of blood T cell repertoires in COVID-19 (dated by TCRdb to about 2020). About the study as a whole: Collaborator samples came from the United States, Italy and Spain and covered acute and convalescent phases of COVID-19. The material from the prospective study consisted of cDNA or gDNA derived from T cells, B-cell-depleted T cells, or PBMCs. The dataset comprised deeply sampled blood TCRbeta repertoires from subjects exposed to, actively infected with, or recovered from COVID-19. The repertoires were made available in a free public database intended to serve as a resource for research on the immune response to SARS-CoV-2. Samples came from the ongoing ImmuneRACE study (first 160 participants) plus 1,254 subjects from 6 global collaborators. Sample metadata almost always included a de-identified subject ID, COVID-19 status, age in years and sex. HLA class I and class II types, where available, came from metadata supplied by the sample provider rather than from assay-based typing.

Notes on this clone: The specificity of this receptor is unknown. Qualities for individual bases were not recorded, and no much larger clone is one base off.

TCRbeta CDR3 regions were amplified from genomic DNA using the immunoSEQ Assay, a bias-controlled multiplex PCR. Processing in the source paper ran as follows. The number of nucleated cells in each sample was estimated from the amplification of reference gene primers within the assay. To quantify the absolute abundance of each unique TCRbeta CDR3 rearrangement, sequence reads were collapsed and filtered. Productive Simpson clonality was computed per sample as the square root of Simpson's diversity index over productive rearrangements. What TCRdb holds here is the immuneACCESS table cut down to in-frame rearrangements. Part of the clones is not present; checked against another copy, under half of the missing clones reflect an unresolved V gene, and the others are unexplained. V, J and clone size were drawn from that table, and D and trimming were deduced from the DNA. The sample table shows hundreds of thousands of clones, and about nine tenths are seen once. Roughly a tenth of the sample lies in the top ten.

Its CDR3 holds 12 amino acids, cysteine through phenylalanine. Only the CDR3 region is kept as DNA, spanning 36 bases read in frame from base 1. The germline V gene provides CDR1 KGHSH and CDR2 LQKENI. A distance of 9 bases separates the germline ends of V and J, which lose 5 bases and 10 bases respectively. The investigation overall reported the following: The amount of clinical and demographic metadata varied by source and participant and was provided uncurated.

Enrolling through a virtual design, the prospective study's participants ranged in age from about 18 to 89 years and lived across around 25 United States geographic areas. To assign participants to cohorts, the prospective study relied on clinical history that participants themselves reported in a screening survey and a study questionnaire. For ImmuneRACE Cohort 3, a participant was defined as recovered based on two consecutive negative NP/OP PCR tests, clearance by a healthcare professional, or resolution of symptoms. In the prospective study, mobile phlebotomists collected whole blood, serum and a nasopharyngeal or oropharyngeal swab from each participant. Additional blood draws and questionnaires over a 2-month period could optionally be provided by prospective study participants. Before DNA extraction, prospective study blood samples were shipped either frozen or at room temperature.

The sequence was collected from a woman in her forties who had recovered from COVID-19. The chain links TRBV18 with TRBJ1-6; a tentative D call is TRBD1 (6 bases match). The source material was PBMCs or T cells enriched from blood (not recorded which). The CDR3 is CASSAGDSPLHF. The nucleotides are TGTGCCAGCTCAGCAGGGGACTCACCCCTCCACTTT.